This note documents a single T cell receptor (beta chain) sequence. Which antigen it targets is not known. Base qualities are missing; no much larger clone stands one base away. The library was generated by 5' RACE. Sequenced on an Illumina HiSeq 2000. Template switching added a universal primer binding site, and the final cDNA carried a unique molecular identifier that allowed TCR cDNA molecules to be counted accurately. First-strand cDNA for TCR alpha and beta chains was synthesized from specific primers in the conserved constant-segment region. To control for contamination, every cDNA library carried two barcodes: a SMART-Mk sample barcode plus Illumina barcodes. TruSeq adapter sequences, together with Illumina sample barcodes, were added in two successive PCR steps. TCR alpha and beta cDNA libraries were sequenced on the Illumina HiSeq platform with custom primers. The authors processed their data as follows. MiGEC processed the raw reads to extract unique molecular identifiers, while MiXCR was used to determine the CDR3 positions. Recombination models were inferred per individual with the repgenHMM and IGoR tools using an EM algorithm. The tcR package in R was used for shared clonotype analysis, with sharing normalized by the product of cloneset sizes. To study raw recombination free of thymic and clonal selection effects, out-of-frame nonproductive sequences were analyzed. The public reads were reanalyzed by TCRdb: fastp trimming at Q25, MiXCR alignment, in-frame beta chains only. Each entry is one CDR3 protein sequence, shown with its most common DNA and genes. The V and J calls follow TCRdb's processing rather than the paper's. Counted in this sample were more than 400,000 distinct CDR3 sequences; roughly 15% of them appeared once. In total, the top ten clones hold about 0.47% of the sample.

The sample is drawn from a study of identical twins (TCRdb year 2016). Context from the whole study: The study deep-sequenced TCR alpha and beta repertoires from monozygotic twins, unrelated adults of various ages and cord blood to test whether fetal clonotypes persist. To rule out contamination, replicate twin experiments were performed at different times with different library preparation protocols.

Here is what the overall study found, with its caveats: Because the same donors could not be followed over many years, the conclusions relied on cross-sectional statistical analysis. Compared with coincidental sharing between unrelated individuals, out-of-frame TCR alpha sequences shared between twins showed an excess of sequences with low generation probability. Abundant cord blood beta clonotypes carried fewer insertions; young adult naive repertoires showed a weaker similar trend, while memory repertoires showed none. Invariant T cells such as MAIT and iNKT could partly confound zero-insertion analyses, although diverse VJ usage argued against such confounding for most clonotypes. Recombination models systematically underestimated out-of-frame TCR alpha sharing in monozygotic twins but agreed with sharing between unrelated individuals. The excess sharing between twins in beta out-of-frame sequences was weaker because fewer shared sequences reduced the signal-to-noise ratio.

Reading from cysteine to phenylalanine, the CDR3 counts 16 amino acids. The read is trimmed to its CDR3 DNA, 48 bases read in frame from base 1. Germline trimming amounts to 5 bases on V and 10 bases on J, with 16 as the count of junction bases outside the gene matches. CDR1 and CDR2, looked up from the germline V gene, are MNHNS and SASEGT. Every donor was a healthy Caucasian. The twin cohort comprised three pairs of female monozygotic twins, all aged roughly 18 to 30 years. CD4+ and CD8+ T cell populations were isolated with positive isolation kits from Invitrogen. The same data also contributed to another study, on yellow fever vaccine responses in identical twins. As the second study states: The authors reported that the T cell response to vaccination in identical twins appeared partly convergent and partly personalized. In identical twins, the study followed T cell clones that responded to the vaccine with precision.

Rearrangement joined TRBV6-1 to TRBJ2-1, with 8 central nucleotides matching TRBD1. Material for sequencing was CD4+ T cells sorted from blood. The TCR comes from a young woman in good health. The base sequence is TGTGCCAGCAGTACCCAACGGCAGGGGGCTGCTTGGGAGCAGTTCTTC. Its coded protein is CASSTQRQGAAWEQFF.